This T cell receptor beta chain was retrieved from a study of blood T cell repertoires in COVID-19. About the research overall: Sites in the United States, Italy and Spain provided acute and convalescent COVID-19 samples.

Trimming pared 4 bases from V and 0 bases from J, leaving 10 bases between. This CDR3 comprises 15 residues. Looked up from germline, CDR1 is LGHDT and CDR2 is YNNKEL (reference sequence). TCRdb's table, derived via immunoSEQ multiplex PCR, lists solely in-frame clones and lacks some. The sample has tens of thousands of clones; 86% are singletons. V gene TRBV3-1 (or the pseudogene TRBV3-2) combines with J gene TRBJ2-4; perhaps TRBD1 as D (6 bases). Sequences were obtained from PBMCs or T cells enriched from blood (not recorded which). This clonotype was sampled from a woman in her forties or fifties who had recovered from COVID-19. The CDR3 DNA reads TGTGCCAGCAGCCCTTGGGGGCCAGCCAAAAACATTCAGTACTTC. This gives the protein CASSPWGPAKNIQYF.